The entry below describes one T cell receptor beta chain. Under the authors' procedure: Quantification of nucleated cells was approximated via reference gene primer amplification. Produced via immunoSEQ multiplex PCR; TCRdb's table is partial and in-frame only. The DNA gave D and trimming, while V, J and clone size come from that table. The data show roughly 330,000 clones, around 90% seen once. CDR3 length: 15 residues. In germline, CDR1 is LGHDT, CDR2 YNNKEL (reference sequence). Trimming pared 0 bases from V and 6 bases from J, leaving 13 bases between. The record originates from a study of blood T cell repertoires in COVID-19. About the research overall: PBMCs, B-cell-depleted T cells, or T cells provided the cDNA or gDNA that made up the material.

Patients from Seattle were sampled longitudinally, starting during active infection. This chain links TRBV3-1 (or the pseudogene TRBV3-2) with TRBJ2-3; maybe TRBD1 (5 bases). This receptor was obtained from a man younger than 45 with COVID-19, enrolled during active disease. The specimen sequenced was peripheral blood. CDR3: CASSQELAGWDTQYF. In nucleotides, the CDR3 is TGTGCCAGCAGCCAAGAACTGGCAGGGTGGGATACGCAGTATTTT.